This is a list of T cell receptor beta chains from one sample in a study of identical twins. MiXCR, run by TCRdb on the 5' RACE reads, gives a single entry per CDR3 protein. The sample has 600,000 to 850,000 distinct CDR3 sequences; about 18% are singletons. This sample was also put to use in a study of T cells expressing NK-cell markers.

The sequenced sample consisted of PBMCs. The receptor set was obtained from a woman younger than 30 in good health. The CDR3 runs from the conserved cysteine through the conserved F or W. A D gene is named only where the DNA matches it firmly. Some rows mark clone size as missing; the rest say once, few, many or name a class of expanded clone.

v_gene	j_gene	abundance	d_gene	CDR3aa	CDR3nt
TRBV12-3/TRBV12-4	TRBJ2-1	few	.	CASSLGGGAFEQFF	TGTGCCAGCAGTTTGGGTGGGGGGGCGTTTGAGCAGTTCTTC
TRBV11-2	TRBJ2-7	.	.	CASSMMGEGYEQYF	TGTGCCAGCTCCATGATGGGGGAAGGCTACGAGCAGTACTTC
TRBV18	TRBJ1-1	many	.	CASSPPGNTEAFF	TGTGCCAGCAGCCCCCCGGGGAACACTGAAGCTTTCTTT
TRBV20-1	TRBJ1-5	few	.	CSATAILNQPQHF	TGCAGTGCTACCGCAATCTTAAATCAGCCCCAGCATTTT
TRBV7-6	TRBJ2-1	.	TRBD2	CASSRRLAATQASRNEQFF	TGTGCCAGCAGCCGGAGACTAGCGGCAACACAGGCGTCTCGGAATGAGCAGTTCTTC
TRBV6-2/TRBV6-3	TRBJ2-7	few	.	CASFGASSYEQYF	TGTGCCAGCTTTGGGGCTAGCTCCTACGAGCAGTACTTC
TRBV12-3/TRBV12-4	TRBJ1-5	few	.	CASSLDVSNQPQHF	TGTGCCAGCAGTCTCGACGTTAGCAATCAGCCCCAGCATTTT
TRBV20-1	TRBJ2-1	.	.	CSATRTDISNEQFF	TGCAGTGCTACTAGGACAGATATTTCCAATGAGCAGTTCTTC
TRBV12-3/TRBV12-4	TRBJ2-2	.	.	CASRGRGDRTGELFF	TGTGCCAGCAGAGGTCGGGGGGACAGGACCGGGGAGCTGTTTTTT
TRBV12-3/TRBV12-4	TRBJ2-6	few	.	CASSTRADYSGANVLTF	TGTGCCAGCAGTACTCGGGCAGACTACTCTGGGGCCAACGTCCTGACTTTC
TRBV12-3/TRBV12-4	TRBJ1-5	.	.	CASSLGHMNQPQHF	TGTGCCAGCAGTTTAGGACACATGAATCAGCCCCAGCATTTT
TRBV5-1	TRBJ2-2	few	.	CASSLYRDESGELFF	TGCGCCAGCAGCCTCTACAGGGATGAGAGCGGGGAGCTGTTTTTT
TRBV11-1	TRBJ2-1	few	TRBD2	CASSWGRGLAGGISYNEQFF	TGTGCCAGCAGCTGGGGTCGGGGACTAGCGGGAGGGATCTCCTACAATGAGCAGTTCTTC
TRBV11-2	TRBJ1-1	few	.	CASSSYSGQINTEAFF	TGTGCCAGCAGCTCGTACTCCGGACAGATTAACACTGAAGCTTTCTTT
TRBV6-1	TRBJ1-6	.	.	CASSAGARSNSPLHF	TGTGCCAGCAGTGCTGGTGCCAGGTCCAATTCACCCCTCCACTTT
TRBV5-1	TRBJ2-1	.	TRBD2	CASTTTSGRPYNEQFF	TGCGCCAGCACTACGACTAGCGGGAGGCCCTACAATGAGCAGTTCTTC
TRBV11-2	TRBJ2-1	.	TRBD2	CASSTSGNSYNEQFF	TGTGCCAGCAGTACTAGCGGGAACTCCTACAATGAGCAGTTCTTC
TRBV6-5	TRBJ2-3	.	TRBD2	CASSFSGEAVGTDTQYF	TGTGCCAGCAGTTTTAGCGGGGAGGCCGTGGGCACAGATACGCAGTATTTT
TRBV6-1	TRBJ1-6	.	TRBD1	CASRPGQGPNSPLHF	TGTGCCAGCAGACCTGGACAGGGGCCAAATTCACCCCTCCACTTT
TRBV20-1	TRBJ2-3	.	TRBD2	CSASRTSGLGDTQYF	TGCAGTGCTAGTAGGACTAGCGGGCTGGGAGATACGCAGTATTTT
TRBV5-1	TRBJ2-3	few	.	CASSLDHSGSVKSTDTQYF	TGCGCCAGCAGCTTGGATCATAGCGGATCTGTTAAAAGCACAGATACGCAGTATTTT
TRBV20-1	TRBJ1-4	.	TRBD1	CSARGTGSWRSEKLFF	TGCAGTGCTAGAGGGACAGGGTCATGGCGAAGTGAAAAACTGTTTTTT
TRBV20-1	TRBJ2-7	.	TRBD1	CSARAGTAPYEQYF	TGCAGTGCTAGAGCGGGGACAGCCCCCTACGAGCAGTACTTC
TRBV5-1	TRBJ2-1	few	TRBD2	CASSFTAGEQFF	TGCGCCAGCAGCTTCACAGCGGGGGAGCAGTTCTTC
TRBV25-1	TRBJ2-7	few	.	CASRESVAYEQYF	TGTGCCAGCAGAGAGAGCGTTGCCTACGAGCAGTACTTC
TRBV6-2/TRBV6-3	TRBJ1-5	.	TRBD1	CASSGDRVRPQHF	TGTGCCAGCAGTGGGGACAGGGTTCGGCCCCAGCATTTT
TRBV29-1	TRBJ1-1	.	.	CSVNRPGAEAFF	TGCAGCGTTAATCGTCCGGGGGCTGAAGCTTTCTTT
TRBV29-1	TRBJ2-3	.	.	CSLSVVSTTDTQYF	TGCAGCCTCTCGGTAGTCAGCACGACAGATACGCAGTATTTT
TRBV5-1	TRBJ2-3	.	TRBD2	CASSLMGRGDTQYF	TGCGCCAGCAGCTTGATGGGGAGGGGAGATACGCAGTATTTT
TRBV15	TRBJ2-7	.	.	CATGLEGEQYF	TGTGCCACCGGGCTCGAGGGCGAGCAGTACTTC
TRBV6-1	TRBJ2-1	.	.	CASRGVGQSNEQFF	TGTGCCAGCAGAGGCGTTGGACAGTCGAATGAGCAGTTCTTC
TRBV14	TRBJ2-7	once	.	CASSLPGRSYEQYF	TGTGCCAGCAGCCTACCGGGCCGCTCCTACGAGCAGTACTTC
TRBV29-1	TRBJ2-6	.	TRBD1	CSVRGQYSGANVLTF	TGCAGCGTGAGGGGACAGTACTCTGGGGCCAACGTCCTGACTTTC
TRBV9	TRBJ2-3	.	.	CASSVSTGSTDTQYF	TGTGCCAGCAGCGTATCTACCGGGAGCACAGATACGCAGTATTTT
TRBV12-3/TRBV12-4	TRBJ1-1	.	.	CASRQGITEAFF	TGTGCCAGTCGTCAGGGAATCACTGAAGCTTTCTTT
TRBV5-1	TRBJ2-7	few	.	CASRSRQNYEQYF	TGCGCCAGCAGAAGTAGACAGAACTACGAGCAGTACTTC
TRBV12-3/TRBV12-4	TRBJ1-5	.	TRBD1	CASSLARPGQGHQPQHF	TGTGCCAGCAGCTTAGCCCGTCCGGGACAGGGGCATCAGCCCCAGCATTTT
TRBV6-1	TRBJ2-7	few	TRBD2	CASRESGTANTYEQYF	TGTGCCAGCAGAGAGAGCGGGACTGCCAATACCTACGAGCAGTACTTC